This entry is about one TCR beta chain. The antigen is unknown. The table came from immunoSEQ multiplex PCR; TCRdb's copy has only in-frame clones and leaves some out. The table includes fewer than 55,000 clones, 70% to 80% detected once. The data stem from a study of PD-1 blockade in classical Hodgkin lymphoma. Broader study findings: Some patients started nivolumab under 1 year after ASCT, and they were excluded.

Time point of the sample: cycle 4 day 1 (C4D1), after 6 weeks of nivolumab. All the patients suffered relapse after autologous stem cell transplantation, and brentuximab vedotin exposure differed. CDR3 length equals 16 residues. Germline values: CDR1 SGHNT, CDR2 YYREEE (reference sequence). The J segment lost 5 bases and the V segment lost 5 bases, leaving 14 bases of the junction unmatched. The V gene is TRBV5-4, the J gene TRBJ2-3; 7 bases match TRBD2. The sequenced sample was peripheral blood mononuclear cells (PBMCs), obtained before the fourth cycle of nivolumab. This receptor was identified in a human donor with classical Hodgkin lymphoma. The CDR3 region has the DNA TGTGCCAGCAGTAGTAGAGTTGCGGGAGAAGGAGATACGCAGTATTTT. Its protein product is CASSSRVAGEGDTQYF.